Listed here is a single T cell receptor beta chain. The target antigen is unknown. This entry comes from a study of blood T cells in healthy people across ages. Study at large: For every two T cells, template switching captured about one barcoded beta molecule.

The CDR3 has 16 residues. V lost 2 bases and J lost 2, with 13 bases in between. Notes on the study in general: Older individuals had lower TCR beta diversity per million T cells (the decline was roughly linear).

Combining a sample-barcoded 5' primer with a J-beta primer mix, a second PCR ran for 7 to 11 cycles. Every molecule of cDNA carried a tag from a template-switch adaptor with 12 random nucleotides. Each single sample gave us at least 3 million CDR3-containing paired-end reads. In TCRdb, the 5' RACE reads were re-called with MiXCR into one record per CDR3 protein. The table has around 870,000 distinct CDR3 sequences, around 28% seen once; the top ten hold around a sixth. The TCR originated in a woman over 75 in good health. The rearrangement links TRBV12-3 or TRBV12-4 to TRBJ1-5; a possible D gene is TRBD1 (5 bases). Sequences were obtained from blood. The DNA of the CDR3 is TGTGCCAGCAGTTTAAGAGGGGATGGTGGCAATCAGCCCCAGCATTTT. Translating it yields CASSLRGDGGNQPQHF.